This is a list of T cell receptor beta chains from one sample in a study of blood T cell repertoires in COVID-19. TCRdb keeps only in-frame clones here, not all; method: immunoSEQ multiplex PCR. The data show some 330,000 clones, under 90% seen once. The sample consisted of PBMCs or T cells enriched from blood (not recorded which). These TCRs come from a young man who had recovered from COVID-19. Both conserved end residues are trimmed from each CDR3. Each record gives: clone size, V gene, CDR3 length, J gene, CDR3 protein. Size is omitted from some rows. Given values are once, few, many or a class for expanded clones.

size: NA
V: TRBV7-2
length: 13
J: TRBJ1-5
CDR3: ASSLDWTLGEPQH

size: NA
V: TRBV19
length: 13
J: TRBJ1-5
CDR3: ASSIVSGGNQPQH

size: NA
V: TRBV7-6
length: 12
J: TRBJ2-5
CDR3: ASSLVWQRETQY

size: NA
V: TRBV5-1
length: 12
J: TRBJ1-1
CDR3: ASSAGQPNTEAF

size: NA
V: TRBV12-5
length: 15
J: TRBJ1-4
CDR3: ASGLGLSDRNNEKLF

size: NA
V: TRBV6-5
length: 11
J: TRBJ2-7
CDR3: ASSYAGDYEQY

size: NA
V: TRBV18
length: 13
J: TRBJ2-1
CDR3: ASSPPAVAYNEQF

size: NA
V: TRBV29-1
length: 10
J: TRBJ1-1
CDR3: SVVGANTEAF

size: NA
V: TRBV7-9
length: 15
J: TRBJ2-1
CDR3: ASSSNPSGGFYNEQF

size: once
V: TRBV24-1
length: 15
J: TRBJ2-3
CDR3: ATSDVRDREMTDTQY

size: NA
V: TRBV19
length: 14
J: TRBJ1-1
CDR3: ASSIVPGTGGGEAF

size: NA
V: TRBV11-2
length: 13
J: TRBJ1-5
CDR3: ASSLATGNNQPQH

size: NA
V: TRBV30
length: 9
J: TRBJ1-2
CDR3: AWIFPGGYT

size: NA
V: TRBV27
length: 13
J: TRBJ2-7
CDR3: ASSLGTSVPYEQY

size: NA
V: TRBV11-2
length: 13
J: TRBJ1-1
CDR3: ASSFDGQGGTEAF

size: few
V: TRBV30
length: 15
J: TRBJ1-6
CDR3: AWSVGGYVRLNSPLH

size: NA
V: TRBV6-6
length: 13
J: TRBJ1-2
CDR3: ASSYSKTGNYGYT

size: NA
V: TRBV18
length: 14
J: TRBJ2-3
CDR3: ASSPARGSSTDTQY

size: NA
V: TRBV7-6
length: 11
J: TRBJ2-1
CDR3: ASSFSSYNEQF

size: NA
V: TRBV5-6
length: 11
J: TRBJ2-1
CDR3: ASRPTEINEQF

size: NA
V: TRBV5-1
length: 12
J: TRBJ1-2
CDR3: ASSWGGRNYGYT

size: few
V: TRBV5-8
length: 12
J: TRBJ1-5
CDR3: ASTRQFGGQPQH

size: once
V: TRBV15
length: 16
J: TRBJ2-2
CDR3: ATSGIWRGDVNTGELF

size: NA
V: TRBV5-1
length: 14
J: TRBJ2-3
CDR3: ASSLSSGLGTDTQY

size: once
V: TRBV4-1
length: 14
J: TRBJ2-1
CDR3: ASSRGTSGYYNEQF

size: NA
V: TRBV6-4
length: 16
J: TRBJ2-7
CDR3: ASSDSRYVFQGVLEQY

size: NA
V: TRBV28
length: 14
J: TRBJ2-3
CDR3: ASSTVTGDATDTQY

size: NA
V: TRBV2
length: 11
J: TRBJ2-3
CDR3: ASSEVQRLTQY

size: NA
V: TRBV28
length: 13
J: TRBJ1-2
CDR3: ASSLNQGSNYGYT

size: NA
V: TRBV11-3
length: 12
J: TRBJ1-1
CDR3: ASSYGGSVPEAF

size: NA
V: TRBV7-9
length: 12
J: TRBJ1-1
CDR3: ASSSRGGGTEAF

size: NA
V: TRBV7-9
length: 14
J: TRBJ1-5
CDR3: ASSSGQVPSNQPQH

size: NA
V: TRBV19
length: 14
J: TRBJ2-2
CDR3: ASSIADRVYAGELF

size: NA
V: TRBV7-9
length: 12
J: TRBJ2-7
CDR3: ASSPLQGAYEQY

size: NA
V: TRBV30
length: 11
J: TRBJ1-2
CDR3: AWSQGQIYGYT

size: once
V: TRBV5-8
length: 15
J: TRBJ2-3
CDR3: ASSLAPLGVGTDTQY

size: once
V: TRBV7-2
length: 13
J: TRBJ1-3
CDR3: ASSLGSPTGNTIY

size: NA
V: TRBV11-2
length: 13
J: TRBJ2-7
CDR3: ASSRGLAGSYEQY

size: NA
V: TRBV11-2
length: 15
J: TRBJ1-3
CDR3: ASSLAPTGNSGNTIY

size: NA
V: TRBV28
length: 14
J: TRBJ1-1
CDR3: ASIRFRAGQNTEAF

size: NA
V: TRBV5-1
length: 11
J: TRBJ1-1
CDR3: ASRILGGEEAF

size: once
V: TRBV19
length: 12
J: TRBJ2-7
CDR3: ASSSRLAGYEQY

size: NA
V: TRBV27
length: 12
J: TRBJ2-1
CDR3: ASLLGGSYNEQF

size: NA
V: TRBV5-1
length: 12
J: TRBJ2-5
CDR3: ASSLLQGEETQY

size: NA
V: TRBV5-1
length: 10
J: TRBJ2-5
CDR3: ASSLFRETQY

size: few
V: TRBV25-1
length: 13
J: TRBJ1-3
CDR3: ASSDTTGQRNTIY

size: NA
V: TRBV19
length: 13
J: TRBJ1-5
CDR3: ASSILQGGNQPQH

size: NA
V: TRBV7-2
length: 13
J: TRBJ2-5
CDR3: ASSPFGQGIKTQY

size: NA
V: TRBV6-1
length: 13
J: TRBJ1-2
CDR3: ASSDESQALYGYT

size: NA
V: TRBV30
length: 13
J: TRBJ1-4
CDR3: AWSLLDRVFEKLF

size: NA
V: TRBV5-1
length: 12
J: TRBJ1-1
CDR3: ASSPDSMNTEAF

size: NA
V: TRBV10-2
length: 12
J: TRBJ2-5
CDR3: ASRDLGVGETQY

size: NA
V: TRBV2
length: 11
J: TRBJ2-2
CDR3: ASSGQRTGELF

size: NA
V: TRBV5-1
length: 16
J: TRBJ2-1
CDR3: ASSSPSPTGGTYNEQF

size: NA
V: TRBV18
length: 12
J: TRBJ2-5
CDR3: ASSPQIRQETQY